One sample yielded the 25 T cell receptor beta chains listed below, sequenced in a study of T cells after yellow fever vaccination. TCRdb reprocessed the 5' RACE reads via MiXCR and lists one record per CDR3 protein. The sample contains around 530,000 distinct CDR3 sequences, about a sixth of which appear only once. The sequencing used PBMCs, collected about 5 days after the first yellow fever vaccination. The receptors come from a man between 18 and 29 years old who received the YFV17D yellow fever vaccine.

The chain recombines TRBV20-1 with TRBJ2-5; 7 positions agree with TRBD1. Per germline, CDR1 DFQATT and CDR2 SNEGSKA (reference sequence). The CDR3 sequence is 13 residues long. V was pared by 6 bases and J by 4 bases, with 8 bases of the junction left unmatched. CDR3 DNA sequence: TGCAGTGCACGAGAGGGGGCCCCAGAGACCCAGTACTTC. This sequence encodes CSAREGAPETQYF.

CDR3 amino acids: CASSRVGITDTQYF. CDR3 DNA sequence: TGCGCCAGCAGCAGGGTGGGGATCACAGATACGCAGTATTTT. V gene TRBV5-1 combines with J gene TRBJ2-3; D is unclear. Germline V gene sequence: CDR1 SGHRS, CDR2 YFSETQ. V was trimmed by 4 bases and J by 2 bases, leaving 11 bases between them. The CDR3 totals 14 residues.

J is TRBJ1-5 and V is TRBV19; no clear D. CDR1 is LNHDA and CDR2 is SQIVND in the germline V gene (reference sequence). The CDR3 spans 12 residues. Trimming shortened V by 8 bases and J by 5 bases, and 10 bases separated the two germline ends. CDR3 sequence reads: CASQTGDQPQHF. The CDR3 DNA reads TGTGCCAGTCAAACGGGTGATCAGCCCCAGCATTTT.

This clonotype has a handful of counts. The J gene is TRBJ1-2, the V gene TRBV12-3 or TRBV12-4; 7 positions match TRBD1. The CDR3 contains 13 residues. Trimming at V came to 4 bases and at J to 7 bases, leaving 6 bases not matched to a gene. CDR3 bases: TGTGCCAGCAGTTCGATAGGGGGCTCTGGCTACACCTTC. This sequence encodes CASSSIGGSGYTF.

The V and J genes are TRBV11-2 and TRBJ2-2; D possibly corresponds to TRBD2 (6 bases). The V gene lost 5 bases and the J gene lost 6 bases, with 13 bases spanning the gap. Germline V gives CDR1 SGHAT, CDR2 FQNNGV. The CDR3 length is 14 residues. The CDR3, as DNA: TGTGCCAGCAGCCCCCACTTAGCGGCCGGGGAGCTGTTTTTT. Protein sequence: CASSPHLAAGELFF.

The CDR3 coding sequence is TGCAGCGTTACCGGGACAGGGGCTGAAAAACTGTTTTTT. Protein product: CSVTGTGAEKLFF. The rearrangement uses TRBV29-1 and TRBJ1-4; 10 nucleotides align to TRBD1. Germline CDR1 reads SQVTM; CDR2 reads ANQGSEA. V lost 5 bases, J lost 7 bases, and 4 bases stayed unmatched. The CDR3 is 13 residues long.

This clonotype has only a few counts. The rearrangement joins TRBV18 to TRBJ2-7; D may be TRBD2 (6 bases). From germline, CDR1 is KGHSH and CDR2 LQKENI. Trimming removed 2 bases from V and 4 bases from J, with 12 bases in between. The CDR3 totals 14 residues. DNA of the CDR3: TGTGCCAGCTCACCAGGGACTCACCTATACGAGCAGTACTTC. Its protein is CASSPGTHLYEQYF.

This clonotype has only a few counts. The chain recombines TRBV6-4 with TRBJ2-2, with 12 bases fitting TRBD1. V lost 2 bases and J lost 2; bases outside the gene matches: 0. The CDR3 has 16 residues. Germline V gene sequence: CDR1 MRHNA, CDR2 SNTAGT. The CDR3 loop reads CASSDGTGGNTGELFF. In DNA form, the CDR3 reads TGTGCCAGCAGTGACGGGACAGGGGGCAACACCGGGGAGCTGTTTTTT.

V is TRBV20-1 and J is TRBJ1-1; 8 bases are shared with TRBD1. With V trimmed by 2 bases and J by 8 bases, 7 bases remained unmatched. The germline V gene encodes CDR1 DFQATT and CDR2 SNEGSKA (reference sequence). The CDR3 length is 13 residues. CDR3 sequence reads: CSARSQGAPEAFF. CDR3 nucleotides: TGCAGTGCTAGAAGCCAGGGGGCCCCGGAAGCTTTCTTT.

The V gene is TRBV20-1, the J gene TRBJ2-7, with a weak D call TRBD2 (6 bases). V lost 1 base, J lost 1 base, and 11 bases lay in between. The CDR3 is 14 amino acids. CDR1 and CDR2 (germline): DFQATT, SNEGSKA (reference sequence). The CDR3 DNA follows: TGCAGTGCTAGAGCCGGGAGCAGGTCCTACGAGCAGTACGTC. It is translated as CSARAGSRSYEQYV.

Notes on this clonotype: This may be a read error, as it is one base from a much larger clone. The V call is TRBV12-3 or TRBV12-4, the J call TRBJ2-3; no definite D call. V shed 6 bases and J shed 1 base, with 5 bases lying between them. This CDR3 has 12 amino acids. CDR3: CASRPGTDTQYF. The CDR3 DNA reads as TGTGCCAGCAGACCGGGCACAGATACGCAGTATTTT.

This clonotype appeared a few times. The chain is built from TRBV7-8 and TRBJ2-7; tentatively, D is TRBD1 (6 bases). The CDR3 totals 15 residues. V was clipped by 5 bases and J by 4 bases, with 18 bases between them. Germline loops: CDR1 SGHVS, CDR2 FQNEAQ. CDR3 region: CASSQGVGTFYEQYF. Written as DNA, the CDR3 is TGTGCCAGCAGCCAAGGCGTGGGGACATTTTACGAGCAGTACTTC.

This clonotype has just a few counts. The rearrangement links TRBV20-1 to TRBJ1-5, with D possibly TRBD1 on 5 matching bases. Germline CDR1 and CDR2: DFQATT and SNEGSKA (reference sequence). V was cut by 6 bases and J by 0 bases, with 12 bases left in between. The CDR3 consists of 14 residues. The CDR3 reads CSAPGRGSNQPQHF. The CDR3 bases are TGCAGTGCCCCGGGACGGGGTAGCAATCAGCCCCAGCATTTT.

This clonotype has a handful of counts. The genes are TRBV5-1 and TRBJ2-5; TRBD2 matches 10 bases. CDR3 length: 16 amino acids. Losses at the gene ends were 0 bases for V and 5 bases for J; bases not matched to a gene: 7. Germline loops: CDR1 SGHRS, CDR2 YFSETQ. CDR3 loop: CASSLALSGGAETQYF. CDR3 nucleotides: TGCGCCAGCAGCTTGGCCTTAAGCGGGGGGGCCGAGACCCAGTACTTC. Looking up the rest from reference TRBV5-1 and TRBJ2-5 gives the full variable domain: KAGVTQTPRYLIKTRGQQVTLSCSPISGHRSVSWYQQTPGQGLQFLFEYFSETQRNKGNFPGRFSGRQFSNSRSEMNVSTLELGDSALYLCASSLALSGGAETQYFGPGTRLLVL.

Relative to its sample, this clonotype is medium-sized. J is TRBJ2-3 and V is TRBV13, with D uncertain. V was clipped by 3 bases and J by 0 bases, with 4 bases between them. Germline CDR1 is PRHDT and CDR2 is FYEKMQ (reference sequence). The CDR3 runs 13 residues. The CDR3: CASSFSSTDTQYF. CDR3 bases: TGTGCCAGCAGCTTCTCCAGCACAGATACGCAGTATTTT.

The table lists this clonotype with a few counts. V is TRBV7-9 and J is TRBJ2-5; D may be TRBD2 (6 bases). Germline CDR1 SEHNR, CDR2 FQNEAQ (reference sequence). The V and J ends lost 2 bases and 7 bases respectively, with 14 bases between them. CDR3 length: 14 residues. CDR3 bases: TGTGCCAGCAGCTTAATCCGGGCCGGGGGGACCCAGTACTTC. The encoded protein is CASSLIRAGGTQYF.

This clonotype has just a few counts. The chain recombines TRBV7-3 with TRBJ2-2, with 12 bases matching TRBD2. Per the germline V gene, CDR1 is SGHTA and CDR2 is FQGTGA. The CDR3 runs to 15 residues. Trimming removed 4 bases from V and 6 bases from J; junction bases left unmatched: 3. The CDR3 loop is CASSSTSGGPGELFF. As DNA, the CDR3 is TGTGCCAGCAGCTCAACTAGCGGGGGGCCCGGGGAGCTGTTTTTT.

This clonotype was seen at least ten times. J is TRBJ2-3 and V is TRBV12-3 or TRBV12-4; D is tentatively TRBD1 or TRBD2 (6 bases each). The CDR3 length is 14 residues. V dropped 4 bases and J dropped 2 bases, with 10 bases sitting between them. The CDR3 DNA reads TGTGCCAGCAGTTCCGGGGGCTTCACAGATACGCAGTATTTT. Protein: CASSSGGFTDTQYF.

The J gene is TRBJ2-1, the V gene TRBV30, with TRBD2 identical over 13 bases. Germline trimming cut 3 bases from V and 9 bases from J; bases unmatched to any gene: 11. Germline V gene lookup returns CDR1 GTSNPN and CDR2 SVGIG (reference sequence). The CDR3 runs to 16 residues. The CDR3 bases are TGTGCCTGGAGCGTTAGGGGGGGACTAGCGGGGACTGAGCAGTTCTTC. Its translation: CAWSVRGGLAGTEQFF.

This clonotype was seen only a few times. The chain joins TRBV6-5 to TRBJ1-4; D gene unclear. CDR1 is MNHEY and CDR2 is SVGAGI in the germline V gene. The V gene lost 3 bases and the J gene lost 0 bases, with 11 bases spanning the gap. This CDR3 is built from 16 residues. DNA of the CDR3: TGTGCCAGCAGTTATCTCCCGACGGCAACTAATGAAAAACTGTTTTTT. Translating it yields CASSYLPTATNEKLFF.

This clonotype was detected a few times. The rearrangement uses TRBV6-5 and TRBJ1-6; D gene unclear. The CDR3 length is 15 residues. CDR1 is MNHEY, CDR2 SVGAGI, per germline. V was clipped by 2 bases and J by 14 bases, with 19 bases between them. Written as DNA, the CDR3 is TGTGCCAGCAGTTACGGGAAAAGTCTCGCTAGATCCCTCCACTTT. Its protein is CASSYGKSLARSLHF.

As DNA, the CDR3 is TGTGCCAGCAGCCGAGAGACTAGCGGGGACCAAGAGACCCAGTACTTC. The encoded protein is CASSRETSGDQETQYF. The chain links TRBV3-1 to TRBJ2-5; 11 bases are shared with TRBD2. This CDR3 is 16 amino acids long. Germline-derived CDR1 and CDR2 are LGHDT and YNNKEL (reference sequence). Unmatched junction bases numbered 4, after V lost 4 bases and J lost 0 bases.

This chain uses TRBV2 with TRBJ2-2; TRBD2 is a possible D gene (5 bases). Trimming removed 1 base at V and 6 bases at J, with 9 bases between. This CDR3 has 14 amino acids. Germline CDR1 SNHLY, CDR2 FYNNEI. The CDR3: CASSEVGVSGELFF. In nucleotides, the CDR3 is TGTGCCAGCAGTGAAGTCGGGGTGTCCGGGGAGCTGTTTTTT.

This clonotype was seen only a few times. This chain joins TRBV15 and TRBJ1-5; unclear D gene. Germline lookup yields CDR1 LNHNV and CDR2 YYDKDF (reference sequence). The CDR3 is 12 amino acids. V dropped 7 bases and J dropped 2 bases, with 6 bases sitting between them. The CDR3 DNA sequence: TGTGCCACCAATCAGGGCAATCAGCCCCAGCATTTT. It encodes CATNQGNQPQHF.

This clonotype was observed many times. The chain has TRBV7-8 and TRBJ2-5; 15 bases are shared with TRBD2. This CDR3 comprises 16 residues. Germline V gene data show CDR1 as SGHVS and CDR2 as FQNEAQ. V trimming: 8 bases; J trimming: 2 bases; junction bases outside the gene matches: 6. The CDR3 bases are TGTGCCAGCCGCCCGGGACTAGCGGGGGGTCAAGAGACCCAGTACTTC. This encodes CASRPGLAGGQETQYF.